Presented here are 8 T cell receptor beta chains from one specimen sequenced in a study of blood T cells in healthy people across ages. With a J-beta primer mix and a sample-barcoded 5' primer, a second PCR ran about 7 to 12 cycles. Via MiXCR, TCRdb re-called the 5' RACE reads, giving one row per CDR3 protein. Of about 1.4 million distinct CDR3 sequences in the sample, roughly 59% are singletons; the top ten hold 6.5% to 8%. The sequencing sample was made of blood. The receptors were sampled from a young man in good health.

The chain uses TRBV7-9 and TRBJ1-1, with TRBD1 as a possible D gene (5 bases). This CDR3 has 15 residues. Germline V gives CDR1 SEHNR, CDR2 FQNEAQ (reference sequence). V gave up 6 bases and J gave up 5 bases, with 19 bases separating them. CDR3 sequence reads: CASRPSQGQETEAFF. The CDR3 region has the DNA TGTGCCAGCAGACCTAGCCAGGGTCAGGAGACTGAAGCTTTCTTT.

The V and J genes are TRBV20-1 and TRBJ2-4; 10 bases agree with TRBD2. With the DNA end fitting TRBJ2-7 better, the J assignment may be wrong. The CDR3 consists of 13 residues. Germline V lookup: CDR1 DFQATT, CDR2 SNEGSKA (reference sequence). The DNA for the CDR3 is TGCAGTGCTAGACTAGCGGGAGTCGGCGAGCAGTACTTC. The encoded protein is CSARLAGVGEQYF.

This sequence joins TRBV29-1 and TRBJ2-5; 9 nucleotides match TRBD1. The J call may be incorrect, as the DNA end agrees better with TRBJ2-7. The V gene's germline CDR1 is SQVTM and CDR2 ANQGSEA. This CDR3 spans 13 amino acids. The CDR3 region is CSGGMGQGYEQYF. CDR3 nucleotide sequence: TGCAGCGGGGGAATGGGACAGGGATACGAGCAGTACTTC.

The CDR3 here is CASSYSFELLMPDTQYF. CDR3 sequence (DNA): TGTGCCAGCAGTTACTCGTTCGAGCTACTAATGCCAGATACGCAGTATTTT. The rearrangement uses TRBV6-2 or TRBV6-3 and TRBJ2-3; D is unresolved. Trimming left V 0 bases short and J 4 bases short, with 17 bases between. This CDR3 has 17 residues. In germline, CDR1 is MNHEY, CDR2 SVGEGT.

The rearrangement uses TRBV29-1 and TRBJ1-1; 7 nucleotides align to TRBD1. Germline CDR1 SQVTM, CDR2 ANQGSEA. This CDR3 has 11 amino acids. J was trimmed by 4 bases and V by 5 bases; bases with no gene match: 1. This CDR3 is CSVRQGTEAFF. Here the CDR3 DNA reads TGCAGCGTTCGACAGGGCACTGAAGCTTTCTTT.

This clonotype has just a few counts. The chain links TRBV12-3 or TRBV12-4 to TRBJ2-5, with unresolved D. TRBJ2-7 explains the end of the DNA better; the J call may be wrong. This CDR3 spans 12 amino acids. In DNA form, the CDR3 reads TGTGCCAGCAGTCCTAAGGCCCACGAGCAGTACTTC. This codes for CASSPKAHEQYF.

By share of the sample, this clonotype is large. The chain carries TRBV29-1 and TRBJ2-1; a weak D match, TRBD2 (6 bases). The germline V gene has CDR1 SQVTM and CDR2 ANQGSEA. This CDR3 has 12 amino acids. The V and J ends lost 4 bases and 9 bases respectively, with 13 bases between them. In DNA form, the CDR3 reads TGCAGCGTTGTTCCAGCGGGCAGTGAGCAGTTCTTC. Encoded protein: CSVVPAGSEQFF.

The sample holds one count of this clonotype. The chain links TRBV4-3 to TRBJ2-2, with D hard to call. Germline V gives CDR1 LGHNA, CDR2 YSLEER. The CDR3 is made up of 18 amino acids. The ends were cut back, 3 bases at V and 0 bases at J, with 17 bases in the middle. DNA for the CDR3: TGCGCCAGCAGCCACCGGCCGCCGTCCTTCGCGAACACCGGGGAGCTGTTTTTT. It translates to CASSHRPPSFANTGELFF.